Sequencing of this TCR beta chain was carried out in a study of blood T cells in healthy people across ages (dated by TCRdb to between 2014 and 2017). For the wider study: Template switching captured roughly one uniquely barcoded TCR beta cDNA molecule per two T cells in model experiments. To avoid experimental bias, donors of different ages were randomly spread across the sequencing lanes. The study analyzed two additional independent replicas of 1 million unique cDNA reads from the same blood draw for two donors, one aged 18 to 29 and one aged 80 or older. Donors were grouped into four age groups: young (average about 15 years), middle-aged (39), aged (over 55) and long-lived (around 80). The study measured age-related changes in TCR beta repertoire diversity using deep sequencing normalized with unique cDNA molecular identifiers. Points the paper makes about the study in general: Estimates of total diversity from one million sequenced T cells were regarded as lower bounds and underestimates. Observed TCR beta diversity per million T cells fell roughly linearly with age, and a significant reduction was already apparent by age about 38. Observed TCR beta diversity correlated strongly with the percentage of naive T cells measured by flow cytometry. Conclusive comparison of naive and antigen-experienced compartments was prevented by the profiling of bulk unsorted PBMCs. Donor CMV infection status was unknown, potentially confounding age-related changes in expanded clonotypes. Compared with the aged group, the long-lived group had more naive CD4+ T cells, fewer expanded clones and increased TCR diversity, suggesting age selection.

The CDR3 goes from the cysteine to the phenylalanine over 10 residues. Only the CDR3 part of the read is kept: 30 bases, read in frame from the first base. V is reduced by 11 bases and J by 6 bases, leaving a spacing of 9 bases between them. From the germline V gene, CDR1 is MDHEN and CDR2 is SYDVKM. Turning to this clonotype: The target of this receptor is not known. No qualities accompany the bases; no much larger clone lies one base away.

The donors were roughly 39 Caucasian individuals from Russia, aged roughly 6 to 90 years, who were systemically healthy. About 10 milliliters of peripheral blood were drawn from each donor into EDTA-treated Vacutainer tubes. Ficoll-Paque density-gradient centrifugation was used to isolate PBMCs, with at least 6.5 million per sample. Total RNA was extracted from PBMCs with Trizol reagent, with at least 6 micrograms obtained per sample. For every donor, an aliquot of PBMCs went through flow cytometry to measure the percentages of naive CD45RAhigh/CD27high T cells. The library was built by means of 5' RACE. These reads were obtained on an Illumina HiSeq 2500. A second PCR of roughly 7 to 11 cycles was performed with a sample-barcoded 5' primer and a J-beta primer mix. A template-switch 5' adaptor carrying 12 random nucleotides introduced a unique molecular identifier onto each TCR beta cDNA molecule. Each sample yielded at least 3 million CDR3-containing paired-end reads. All of the RNA was converted into first-strand cDNA using the Mint cDNA synthesis kit, with a TRBC-specific oligonucleotide serving as the primer. Following uracil-DNA glycosylase treatment, a first 18-cycle PCR with universal primers M1SS and BC2_uni_R was performed on all cDNA. As for the original processing: Each sample was normalized by randomly selecting 1 million high-quality reads, each carrying a distinct molecular identifier. Reads with shared molecular identifiers were discarded instead of being binned into consensus sequences. MiTCR, run with a Q25 quality threshold and the strictest error-elimination algorithm, handled CDR3 identification, clonotype clustering and error correction. A nonparametric unseen species model with Euler transformation was used to estimate a lower bound on total TCR beta diversity. TCRdb reprocessed the public reads (quality trimming at Q25 with fastp, clone calling with MiXCR) and kept in-frame beta chains. CDR3 protein sequences are deduplicated, and each keeps its most common genes and DNA. The V and J calls were determined by TCRdb, not by the authors. The sample table contains over a million distinct CDR3 sequences; only one count was recorded for less than 50% of them. About 20% of the sample belongs to the ten largest clones.

Recombination connected TRBV28 to TRBJ2-3, with an unclear D gene assignment. Sequenced material: blood. The clonotype was recovered from an older woman in good health. The DNA is as follows: TGTGCCGCCCAGCAGGATACGCAGTATTTT. Its product reads: CAAQQDTQYF.